Listed below are T cell receptor beta chains from one sample, sequenced in a study of human T cells and chemical hapten exposure. MiXCR, applied by TCRdb to the RACE reads, yields one record per CDR3 protein. The sample records roughly 100,000 distinct CDR3 sequences, 11% being singletons. This material consisted of whole blood, taken in connection with sensitization to the hapten diphenylcyclopropenone (DPC). The receptors here all came from a woman aged 55-69 years with alopecia areata. Some clones in this sample may be carry-over from other donors' samples. The CDR3 runs from the conserved cysteine through the conserved F or W. D genes are given only for firm matches. Clone size, where shown, is once, few, many, or a class for clones that have expanded.

TRBV11-2	TRBJ2-1	few	.	TGTGCCAGCAGCTTAGGAACAGGGTCCAATGAGCAGTTCTTC	CASSLGTGSNEQFF
TRBV7-9	TRBJ2-5	many	.	TGTGCCAGCAGGATGGCAGGGCAAGAGACCCAGTACTTC	CASRMAGQETQYF
TRBV3-2	TRBJ2-5	.	.	TGTGCCAGCAGCCAAGTGGAATGGCAAGAGACCCAGTACTTC	CASSQVEWQETQYF
TRBV4-1	TRBJ2-7	.	TRBD2	TGCGCCAGCAGCCACTTAGAGCGGGGGGGGTACGAGCAGTACTTC	CASSHLERGGYEQYF
TRBV5-1	TRBJ2-7	few	TRBD1	TGCGCCAGCAGCCCGGACAGGGGAACCTACGAGCAGTACTTC	CASSPDRGTYEQYF
TRBV5-1	TRBJ1-4	few	.	TGCGCCAGCAGCCCGGGGGCCCGGGAAAAACTGTTTTTT	CASSPGAREKLFF
TRBV7-6	TRBJ2-5	many	.	TGTGCCAGCAGCTTAGAAGCCGTTCAAGAGACCCAGTACTTC	CASSLEAVQETQYF
TRBV2	TRBJ1-2	many	.	TGTGCCAGCAGCGACTGGTACGGCTACACCTTC	CASSDWYGYTF
TRBV4-1	TRBJ2-7	many	.	TGCGCCAGCAGCCAAGTCCGGGGGCGCTCCTACGAGCAGTACTTC	CASSQVRGRSYEQYF
TRBV11-2	TRBJ2-1	many	TRBD1	TGTGCCAGCAGCTTGGCGGGGACAGGGAAGTTCTTC	CASSLAGTGKFF
TRBV29-1	TRBJ2-1	.	.	TGCAGCGTTGCCAGGTCTTACAATGAGCAGTTCTTC	CSVARSYNEQFF
TRBV11-2	TRBJ1-1	few	.	TGTGCCAGCAGCTTAGGAGGCAGGATGAACACTGAAGCTTTCTTT	CASSLGGRMNTEAFF
TRBV27	TRBJ1-5	.	.	TGTGCCAGCAGTTTATCCCGCAGTCAGCCCCAGCATTTT	CASSLSRSQPQHF
TRBV30	TRBJ1-1	many	.	TGTGCCTGGAAGGTGGCCGGAAACATGAACACTGAAGCTTTCTTT	CAWKVAGNMNTEAFF
TRBV30	TRBJ2-2	many	.	TGTGCCTGGAGCTTATCGTGGGCCGGGGAGCTGTTTTTT	CAWSLSWAGELFF